This T cell receptor (beta chain) was profiled in a study of cytomegalovirus exposure and HLA in healthy donors. The donors were part of the roughly 130-subject validation cohort, which stood apart from the roughly 670-subject first cohort. J was trimmed by 5 bases and V by 6 bases; bases with no gene match: 7. Per germline, CDR1 LNHNV and CDR2 YYDKDF (reference sequence). The CDR3 contains 14 residues. Study-wide findings and caveats: Reports credit the classifier with highly specific, highly sensitive diagnosis of cytomegalovirus status.

Profiled with immunoSEQ multiplex PCR; TCRdb holds only in-frame clones, not every one. The table has 240,000 or so clones, around 87% seen once. About this clone itself: Its antigen is unidentified.

This clonotype was sampled from a young woman in good health and CMV-seropositive. V is TRBV15 and J is TRBJ2-7; 10 bases map to TRBD2. The sequencing sample was made of PBMCs. CDR3 protein: CATRETSGSHEQYF. The CDR3 region has the DNA TGTGCCACCAGGGAGACTAGCGGGTCCCACGAGCAGTACTTC.